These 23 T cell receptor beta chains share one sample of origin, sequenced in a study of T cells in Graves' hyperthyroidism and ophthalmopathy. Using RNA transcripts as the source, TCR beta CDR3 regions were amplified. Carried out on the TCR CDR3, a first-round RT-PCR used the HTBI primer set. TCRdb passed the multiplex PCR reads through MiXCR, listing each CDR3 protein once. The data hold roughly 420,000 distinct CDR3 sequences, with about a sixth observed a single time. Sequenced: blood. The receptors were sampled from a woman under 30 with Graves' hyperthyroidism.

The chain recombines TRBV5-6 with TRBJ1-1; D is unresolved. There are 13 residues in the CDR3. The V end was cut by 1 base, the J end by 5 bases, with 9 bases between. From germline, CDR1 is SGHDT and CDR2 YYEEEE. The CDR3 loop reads CASSLIMGTEAFF. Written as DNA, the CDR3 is TGTGCCAGCAGCTTGATCATGGGTACTGAAGCTTTCTTT. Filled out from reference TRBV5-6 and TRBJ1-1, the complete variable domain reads DAGVTQSPTHLIKTRGQQVTLRCSPKSGHDTVSWYQQALGQGPQFIFQYYEEEERQRGNFPDRFSGHQFPNYSSELNVNALLLGDSALYLCASSLIMGTEAFFGQGTRLTVV.

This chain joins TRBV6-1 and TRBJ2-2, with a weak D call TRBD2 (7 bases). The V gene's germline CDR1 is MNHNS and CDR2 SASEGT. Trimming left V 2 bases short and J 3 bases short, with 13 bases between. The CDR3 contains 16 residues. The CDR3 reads CASSEKGGPYTGELFF. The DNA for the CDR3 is TGTGCCAGCAGTGAAAAGGGGGGGCCGTACACCGGGGAGCTGTTTTTT.

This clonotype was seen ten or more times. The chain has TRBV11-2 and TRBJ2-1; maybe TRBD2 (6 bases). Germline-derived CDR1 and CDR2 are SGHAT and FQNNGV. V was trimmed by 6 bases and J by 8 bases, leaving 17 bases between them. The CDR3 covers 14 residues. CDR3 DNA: TGTGCCAGCAGGGCTAGCGACCAGTGGGATGAGCAGTTCTTC. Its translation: CASRASDQWDEQFF.

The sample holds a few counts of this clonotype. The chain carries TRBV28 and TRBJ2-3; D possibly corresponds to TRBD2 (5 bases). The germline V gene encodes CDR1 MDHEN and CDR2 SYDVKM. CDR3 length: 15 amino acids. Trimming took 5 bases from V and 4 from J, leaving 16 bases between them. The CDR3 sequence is CASSPTIDSPDTQYF. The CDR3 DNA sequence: TGTGCCAGCAGTCCGACTATCGATTCTCCAGATACGCAGTATTTT.

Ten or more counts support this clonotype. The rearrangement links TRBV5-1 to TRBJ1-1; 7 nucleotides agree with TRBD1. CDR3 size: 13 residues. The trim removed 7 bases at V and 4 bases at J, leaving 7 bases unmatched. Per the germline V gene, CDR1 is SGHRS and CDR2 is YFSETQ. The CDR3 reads CASGAQGVTEAFF. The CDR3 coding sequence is TGCGCCAGCGGCGCTCAGGGGGTCACTGAAGCTTTCTTT.

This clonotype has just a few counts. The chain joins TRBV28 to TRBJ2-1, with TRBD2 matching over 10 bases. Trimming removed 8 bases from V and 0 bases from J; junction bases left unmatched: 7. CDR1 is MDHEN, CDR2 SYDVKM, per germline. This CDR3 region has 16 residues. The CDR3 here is CASLRASGSSYNEQFF. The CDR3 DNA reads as TGTGCCAGCTTAAGGGCTAGCGGGAGCTCCTACAATGAGCAGTTCTTC.

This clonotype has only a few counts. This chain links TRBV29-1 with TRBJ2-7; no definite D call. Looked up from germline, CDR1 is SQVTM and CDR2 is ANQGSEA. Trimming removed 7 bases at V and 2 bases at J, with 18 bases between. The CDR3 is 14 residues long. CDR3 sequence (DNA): TGCAGCGCTGGGATTGGCTCGGGCACCTACGAGCAGTACTTC. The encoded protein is CSAGIGSGTYEQYF.

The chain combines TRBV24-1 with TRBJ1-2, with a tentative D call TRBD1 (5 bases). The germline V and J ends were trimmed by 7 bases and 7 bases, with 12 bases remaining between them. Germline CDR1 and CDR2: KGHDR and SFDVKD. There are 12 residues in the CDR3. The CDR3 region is CATSDGGLGYTF. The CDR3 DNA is TGTGCCACCAGCGATGGGGGTCTTGGCTACACCTTC.

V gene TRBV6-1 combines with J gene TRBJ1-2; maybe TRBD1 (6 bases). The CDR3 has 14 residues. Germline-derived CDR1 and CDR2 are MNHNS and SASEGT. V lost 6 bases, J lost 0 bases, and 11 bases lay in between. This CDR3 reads CASRAGVSNYGYTF. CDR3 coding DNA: TGTGCCAGCAGAGCAGGGGTATCTAACTATGGCTACACCTTC.

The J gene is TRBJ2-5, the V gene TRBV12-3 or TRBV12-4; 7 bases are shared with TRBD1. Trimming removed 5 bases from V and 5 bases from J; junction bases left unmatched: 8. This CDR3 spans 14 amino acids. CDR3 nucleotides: TGTGCCAGCAGTGGACCGACAGGGCGCGAGACCCAGTACTTC. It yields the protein CASSGPTGRETQYF.

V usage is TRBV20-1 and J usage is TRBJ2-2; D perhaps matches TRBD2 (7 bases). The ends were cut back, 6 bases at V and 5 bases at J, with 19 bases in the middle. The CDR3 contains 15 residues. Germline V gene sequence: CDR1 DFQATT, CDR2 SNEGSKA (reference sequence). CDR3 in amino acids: CSAAAKGGVTGELFF. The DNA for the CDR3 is TGCAGTGCCGCGGCAAAGGGGGGGGTTACCGGGGAGCTGTTTTTT.

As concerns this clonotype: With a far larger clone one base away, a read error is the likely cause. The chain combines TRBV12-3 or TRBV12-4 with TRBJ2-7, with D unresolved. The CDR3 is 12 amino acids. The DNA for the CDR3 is TGTGCCAGCAGCCGCACGTCCTGCGAGCAGTACTTC. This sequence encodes CASSRTSCEQYF.

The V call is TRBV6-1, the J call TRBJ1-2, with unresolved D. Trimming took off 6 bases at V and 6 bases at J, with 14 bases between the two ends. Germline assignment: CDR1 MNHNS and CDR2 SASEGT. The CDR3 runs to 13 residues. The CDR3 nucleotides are TGTGCCAGCAGCCCCTCTGTTTCGCATGGCTACACCTTC. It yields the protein CASSPSVSHGYTF.

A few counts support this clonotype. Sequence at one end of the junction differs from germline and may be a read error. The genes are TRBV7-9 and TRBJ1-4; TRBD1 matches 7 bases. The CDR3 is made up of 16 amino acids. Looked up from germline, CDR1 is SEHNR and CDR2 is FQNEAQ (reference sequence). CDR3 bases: TGTACCAGCAGGCGAGACAGGGCCGGAGCTAATGAAAAACTGTTTTTT. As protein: CTSRRDRAGANEKLFF.

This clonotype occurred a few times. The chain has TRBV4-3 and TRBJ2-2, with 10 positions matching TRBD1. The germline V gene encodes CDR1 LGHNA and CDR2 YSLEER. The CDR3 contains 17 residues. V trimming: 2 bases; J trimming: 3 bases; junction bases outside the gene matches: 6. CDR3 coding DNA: TGCGCCAGCAGCCAAATGACAGGGGGCAAGTACACCGGGGAGCTGTTTTTT. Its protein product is CASSQMTGGKYTGELFF.

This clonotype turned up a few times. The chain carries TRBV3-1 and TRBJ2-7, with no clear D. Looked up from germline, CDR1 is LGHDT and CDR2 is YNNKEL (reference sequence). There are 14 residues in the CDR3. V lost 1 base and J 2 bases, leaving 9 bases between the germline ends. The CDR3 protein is CASSQGVRTYEQYF. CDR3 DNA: TGTGCCAGCAGCCAAGGGGTGAGGACCTACGAGCAGTACTTC.

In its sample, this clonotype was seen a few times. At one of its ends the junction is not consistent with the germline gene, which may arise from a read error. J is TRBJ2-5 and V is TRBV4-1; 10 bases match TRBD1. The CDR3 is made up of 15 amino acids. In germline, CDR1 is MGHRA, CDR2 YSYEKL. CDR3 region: CASSQEGQGQEAQYF. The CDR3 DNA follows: TGCGCCAGCAGCCAAGAGGGACAGGGGCAAGAGGCCCAGTACTTC.

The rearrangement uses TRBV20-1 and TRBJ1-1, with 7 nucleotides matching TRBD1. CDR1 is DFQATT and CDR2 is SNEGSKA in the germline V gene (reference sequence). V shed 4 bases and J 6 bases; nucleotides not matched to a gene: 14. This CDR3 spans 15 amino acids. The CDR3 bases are TGCAGTGCTATGGACAGGCTTGGCCTCGGGGCTGAAGCTTTCTTT. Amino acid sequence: CSAMDRLGLGAEAFF.

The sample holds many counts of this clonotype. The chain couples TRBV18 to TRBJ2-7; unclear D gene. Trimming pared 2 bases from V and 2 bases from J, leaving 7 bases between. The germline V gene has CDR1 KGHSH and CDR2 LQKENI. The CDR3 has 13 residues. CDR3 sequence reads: CASSPRHAYEQYF. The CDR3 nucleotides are TGTGCCAGCTCACCAAGACACGCCTACGAGCAGTACTTC. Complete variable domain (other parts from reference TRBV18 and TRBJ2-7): NAGVMQNPRHLVRRRGQEARLRCSPMKGHSHVYWYRQLPEEGLKFMVYLQKENIIDESGMPKERFSAEFPKEGPSILRIQQVVRGDSAAYFCASSPRHAYEQYFGPGTRLTVT.

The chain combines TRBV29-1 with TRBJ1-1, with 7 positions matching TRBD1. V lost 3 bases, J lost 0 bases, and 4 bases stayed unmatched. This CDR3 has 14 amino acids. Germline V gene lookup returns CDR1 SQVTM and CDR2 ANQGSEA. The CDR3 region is CSVEPGQLNTEAFF. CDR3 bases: TGCAGCGTTGAGCCGGGACAGCTGAACACTGAAGCTTTCTTT.

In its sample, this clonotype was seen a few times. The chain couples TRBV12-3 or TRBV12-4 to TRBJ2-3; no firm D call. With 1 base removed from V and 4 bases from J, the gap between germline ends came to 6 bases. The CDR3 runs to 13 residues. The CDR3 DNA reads TGTGCCAGCAGTTTAGTGAGCCCAGATACGCAGTATTTT. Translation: CASSLVSPDTQYF.

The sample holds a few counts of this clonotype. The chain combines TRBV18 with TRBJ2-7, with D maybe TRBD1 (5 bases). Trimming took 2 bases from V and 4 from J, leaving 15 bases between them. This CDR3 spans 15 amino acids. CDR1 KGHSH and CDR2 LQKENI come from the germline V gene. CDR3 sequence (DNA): TGTGCCAGCTCACCAGAAGGGTATAGGGGATACGAGCAGTACTTC. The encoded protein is CASSPEGYRGYEQYF.

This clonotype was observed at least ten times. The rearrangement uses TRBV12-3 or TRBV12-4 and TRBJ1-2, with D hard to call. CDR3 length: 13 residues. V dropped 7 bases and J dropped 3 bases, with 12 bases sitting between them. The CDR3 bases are TGTGCCAGCATGGGAGGGTACGACTATGGCTACACCTTC. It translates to CASMGGYDYGYTF.